This is a list of T cell receptor beta chains from one sample in a study of blood T cell repertoires in COVID-19. Clones were sequenced by immunoSEQ multiplex PCR, and TCRdb holds only the in-frame ones, with some missing. The sample holds 50,000 to 75,000 clones, roughly 85% seen once. Sequenced input: peripheral blood. Every receptor here comes from a man in his sixties with acute or convalescent COVID-19. CDR3s include the opening cysteine and the closing phenylalanine or tryptophan. D genes are given only for firm matches. The size of a clone is reported for some rows only, either as once, few or many, or as a class for expanded clones.

cdr3_nt: TGTGCCAGCAGCCGAACAGGGGTATATCAGCCCCAGCATTTT
cdr3_aa: CASSRTGVYQPQHF
j_call: TRBJ1-5
clone_size: -
d_call: TRBD1
v_call: TRBV5-5

cdr3_nt: TGTGCCAGCAGTTTACCCGCCGGGTCAAAGGACACCATATATTTT
cdr3_aa: CASSLPAGSKDTIYF
j_call: TRBJ1-3
clone_size: few
d_call: -
v_call: TRBV28

cdr3_nt: TGTGCCATCAGTGGAACTAGCGTAGTCCTAAGCTCCTACAATGAGCAGTTCTTC
cdr3_aa: CAISGTSVVLSSYNEQFF
j_call: TRBJ2-1
clone_size: -
d_call: TRBD2
v_call: TRBV10-3

cdr3_nt: TGTGCCAGCAGTTTACTAGCGGGAGAGAAGACCCAGTACTTC
cdr3_aa: CASSLLAGEKTQYF
j_call: TRBJ2-5
clone_size: -
d_call: TRBD2
v_call: TRBV27

cdr3_nt: TGCGCCAGCAGCTCCCTGACTAGCGGGAGTCGATCCGGGGAGCTGTTTTTT
cdr3_aa: CASSSLTSGSRSGELFF
j_call: TRBJ2-2
clone_size: few
d_call: TRBD2
v_call: TRBV5-1

cdr3_nt: TGTGCCAGCAGCCTACCCGGGGGATATGGCTACACCTTC
cdr3_aa: CASSLPGGYGYTF
j_call: TRBJ1-2
clone_size: -
d_call: -
v_call: TRBV5-6

cdr3_nt: TGTGCCAGCAGCCAAGCCGCCGGGACAGGTACCTACGAGCAGTACTTC
cdr3_aa: CASSQAAGTGTYEQYF
j_call: TRBJ2-7
clone_size: -
d_call: TRBD1
v_call: TRBV14

cdr3_nt: TGCAGTGCTGGGGGCGTCTATGGCTACACCTTC
cdr3_aa: CSAGGVYGYTF
j_call: TRBJ1-2
clone_size: -
d_call: -
v_call: TRBV20-1

cdr3_nt: TGCGCCAGCAGGACTTTAGGGGCAGTAAACATTCAGTACTTC
cdr3_aa: CASRTLGAVNIQYF
j_call: TRBJ2-4
clone_size: -
d_call: -
v_call: TRBV10-2

cdr3_nt: TGTGCCAGCAGCTTGGGGGGGGCAGGAAGCAATCAGCCCCAGCATTTT
cdr3_aa: CASSLGGAGSNQPQHF
j_call: TRBJ1-5
clone_size: -
d_call: -
v_call: TRBV7-9

cdr3_nt: TGTGCCAGCAGCCTCACTAGCCCCGGTGACAATGAGCAGTTCTTC
cdr3_aa: CASSLTSPGDNEQFF
j_call: TRBJ2-1
clone_size: once
d_call: -
v_call: TRBV7-9

cdr3_nt: TGCAGCGTCGCCCTGGTGGGGGGGACTAATGAAAAACTGTTTTTT
cdr3_aa: CSVALVGGTNEKLFF
j_call: TRBJ1-4
clone_size: -
d_call: -
v_call: TRBV29-1

cdr3_nt: TGTGCCAGTAGTAGCGAGGGACAGAGCAAAAACACCGGGGAGCTGTTTTTT
cdr3_aa: CASSSEGQSKNTGELFF
j_call: TRBJ2-2
clone_size: -
d_call: TRBD1
v_call: TRBV19

cdr3_nt: TGTGCCAGTAGTGCCCGGGACAGGGCGGTCTACACCTTC
cdr3_aa: CASSARDRAVYTF
j_call: TRBJ1-2
clone_size: -
d_call: TRBD1
v_call: TRBV19

cdr3_nt: TGTGCCAGCAGCACGATACGGACAGGGCCCTACGAGCAGTACTTC
cdr3_aa: CASSTIRTGPYEQYF
j_call: TRBJ2-7
clone_size: -
d_call: TRBD1
v_call: TRBV7-9

cdr3_nt: TGTGCCAGTAGTAGGCTAGCGGGAGCCGGAACCAAAAACATTCAGTACTTC
cdr3_aa: CASSRLAGAGTKNIQYF
j_call: TRBJ2-4
clone_size: -
d_call: TRBD2
v_call: TRBV19

cdr3_nt: TGTGCCAGCTCACCACCGACAGTTAAAGTTTACGACGAGCAGTACTTC
cdr3_aa: CASSPPTVKVYDEQYF
j_call: TRBJ2-7
clone_size: -
d_call: -
v_call: TRBV18

cdr3_nt: TGCGCCAGCAGCCAACAGGGGCCCGGGATATTTGGCAAAAACATTCAGTACTTC
cdr3_aa: CASSQQGPGIFGKNIQYF
j_call: TRBJ2-4
clone_size: once
d_call: -
v_call: TRBV4-3

cdr3_nt: TGTGCCAGCAGTTTCTACGGGTCGGATTCTGGAAACACCATATATTTT
cdr3_aa: CASSFYGSDSGNTIYF
j_call: TRBJ1-3
clone_size: -
d_call: -
v_call: TRBV28

cdr3_nt: TGTGCCAGCAGTCCAGGGGGACTCCAGGCCTACTACAATGAGCAGTTCTTC
cdr3_aa: CASSPGGLQAYYNEQFF
j_call: TRBJ2-1
clone_size: few
d_call: -
v_call: TRBV6-6

cdr3_nt: TGTGCCAGCAGCTTTGCGTGCAGGGGGCGTAATGCAACTAATGAAAAACTGTTTTTT
cdr3_aa: CASSFACRGRNATNEKLFF
j_call: TRBJ1-4
clone_size: -
d_call: TRBD1
v_call: TRBV11-3

cdr3_nt: TGTGCCAGTACTATCAGGGGGAACTATGGCTACACCTTC
cdr3_aa: CASTIRGNYGYTF
j_call: TRBJ1-2
clone_size: once
d_call: TRBD1
v_call: TRBV2

cdr3_nt: TGTGCCAGCAGACCGACGGGAGGGTCCAATCAGCCCCAGCATTTT
cdr3_aa: CASRPTGGSNQPQHF
j_call: TRBJ1-5
clone_size: -
d_call: -
v_call: TRBV6-1

cdr3_nt: TGTGCCAGCAGCTTACTGGAGCGCTACGAGCAGTACTTC
cdr3_aa: CASSLLERYEQYF
j_call: TRBJ2-7
clone_size: -
d_call: -
v_call: TRBV7-2

cdr3_nt: TGCAGCGTGAGGGGGACGGCTTTATATGAGCAGTTCTTC
cdr3_aa: CSVRGTALYEQFF
j_call: TRBJ2-1
clone_size: -
d_call: -
v_call: TRBV29-1

cdr3_nt: TGTGCCAGCAGTCACAACGGCGGATTAGACGTCCTGACTTTC
cdr3_aa: CASSHNGGLDVLTF
j_call: TRBJ2-6
clone_size: few
d_call: -
v_call: TRBV6-6

cdr3_nt: TGTGCCAGTAGTATCCGGGACAGGGGGCAGGGCACTGAAGCTTTCTTT
cdr3_aa: CASSIRDRGQGTEAFF
j_call: TRBJ1-1
clone_size: -
d_call: TRBD1
v_call: TRBV19

cdr3_nt: TGTGCCAGCAGTGAAGAGACAGGAGGAAACACCATATATTTT
cdr3_aa: CASSEETGGNTIYF
j_call: TRBJ1-3
clone_size: once
d_call: -
v_call: TRBV6-1

cdr3_nt: TGTGCCAGCAGCTTTGGCGGGAGTAGTGACAATGAGCAGTTCTTC
cdr3_aa: CASSFGGSSDNEQFF
j_call: TRBJ2-1
clone_size: -
d_call: TRBD2
v_call: TRBV7-9

cdr3_nt: TGTGCCAGCACCGATGGGCATACTAATGAAAAACTGTTTTTT
cdr3_aa: CASTDGHTNEKLFF
j_call: TRBJ1-4
clone_size: once
d_call: -
v_call: TRBV28

cdr3_nt: TGTGCCAGCGGGAGGGGCTTCACTGAGCAGTTCTTC
cdr3_aa: CASGRGFTEQFF
j_call: TRBJ2-1
clone_size: -
d_call: TRBD2
v_call: TRBV9

cdr3_nt: TGTGCCAGTAGTATCCCTTTATGGGGGAGGGCCGTCGGGGAGCTGTTTTTT
cdr3_aa: CASSIPLWGRAVGELFF
j_call: TRBJ2-2
clone_size: -
d_call: TRBD2
v_call: TRBV19

cdr3_nt: TGTGCCATCAGTGGACAGAACTATGGCTACACCTTC
cdr3_aa: CAISGQNYGYTF
j_call: TRBJ1-2
clone_size: once
d_call: -
v_call: TRBV10-3

cdr3_nt: TGTGCCAGCAGCCCCGACAGGGTCGGCACTGAAGCTTTCTTT
cdr3_aa: CASSPDRVGTEAFF
j_call: TRBJ1-1
clone_size: -
d_call: TRBD1
v_call: TRBV11-2

cdr3_nt: TGTGCCAGCAGTGCCATCGGCGGATATAATGAAAAACTGTTTTTT
cdr3_aa: CASSAIGGYNEKLFF
j_call: TRBJ1-4
clone_size: few
d_call: -
v_call: TRBV25-1

cdr3_nt: TGTGCCAGCTGGGAGGCTTCTACTGAAGCTTTCTTT
cdr3_aa: CASWEASTEAFF
j_call: TRBJ1-1
clone_size: -
d_call: -
v_call: TRBV18

cdr3_nt: TGTGCCAGCAGCTTAGAGGGAACTAGCGTGAGGGGGACGCAGTATTTT
cdr3_aa: CASSLEGTSVRGTQYF
j_call: TRBJ2-3
clone_size: -
d_call: -
v_call: TRBV7-6